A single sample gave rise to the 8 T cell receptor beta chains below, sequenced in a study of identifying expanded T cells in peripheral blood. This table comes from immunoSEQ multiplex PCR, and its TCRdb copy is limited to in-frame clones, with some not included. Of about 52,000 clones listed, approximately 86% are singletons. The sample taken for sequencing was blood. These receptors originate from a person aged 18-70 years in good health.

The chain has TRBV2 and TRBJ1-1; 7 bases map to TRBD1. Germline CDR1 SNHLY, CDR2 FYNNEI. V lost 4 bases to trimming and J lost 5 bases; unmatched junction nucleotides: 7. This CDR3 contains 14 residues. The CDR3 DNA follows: TGTGCCAGCAGTGGACAGGGAAGAGATACTGAAGCTTTCTTT. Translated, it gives CASSGQGRDTEAFF. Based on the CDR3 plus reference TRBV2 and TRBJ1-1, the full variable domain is EPEVTQTPSHQVTQMGQEVILRCVPISNHLYFYWYRQILGQKVEFLVSFYNNEISEKSEIFDDQFSVERPDGSNFTLKIRSTKLEDSAMYFCASSGQGRDTEAFFGQGTRLTVV.

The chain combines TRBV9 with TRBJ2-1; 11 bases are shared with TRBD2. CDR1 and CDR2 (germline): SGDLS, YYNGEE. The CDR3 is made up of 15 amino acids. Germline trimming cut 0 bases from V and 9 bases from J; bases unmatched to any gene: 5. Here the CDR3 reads CASSVVASGRPEQFF. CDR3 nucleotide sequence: TGTGCCAGCAGCGTAGTCGCTAGCGGGAGGCCTGAGCAGTTCTTC. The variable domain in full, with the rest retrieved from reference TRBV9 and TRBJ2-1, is DSGVTQTPKHLITATGQRVTLRCSPRSGDLSVYWYQQSLDQGLQFLIQYYNGEERAKGNILERFSAQQFPDLHSELNLSSLELGDSALYFCASSVVASGRPEQFFGPGTRLTVL.

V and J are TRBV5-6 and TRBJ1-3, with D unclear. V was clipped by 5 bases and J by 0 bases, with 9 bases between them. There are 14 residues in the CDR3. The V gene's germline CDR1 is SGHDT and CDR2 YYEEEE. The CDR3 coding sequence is TGTGCCAGCAGTCCGGACCTCTCTGGAAACACCATATATTTT. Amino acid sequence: CASSPDLSGNTIYF.

The CDR3 bases are TGTGCCAGCAGTGAAGGGACCCTAGCGGGAGGGCCTCCCGAGCAGTACTTC. It yields the protein CASSEGTLAGGPPEQYF. The chain is built from TRBV2 and TRBJ2-7, with 12 bases that match TRBD2. The CDR3 runs 17 residues. The ends lost 1 base at V and 6 bases at J; junction bases unmatched: 10. The germline gives CDR1 SNHLY, CDR2 FYNNEI.

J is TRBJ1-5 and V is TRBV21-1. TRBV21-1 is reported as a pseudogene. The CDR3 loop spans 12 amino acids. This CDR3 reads CASSKLMQPQHF. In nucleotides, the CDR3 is TGTGCCAGCAGCAAGTTAATGCAGCCCCAGCATTTT.

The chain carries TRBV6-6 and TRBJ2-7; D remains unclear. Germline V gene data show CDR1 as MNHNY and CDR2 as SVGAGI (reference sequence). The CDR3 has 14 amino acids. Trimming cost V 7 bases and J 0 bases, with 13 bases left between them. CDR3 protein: CASTKRWSSYEQYF. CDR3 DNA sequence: TGTGCCAGCACCAAGAGATGGAGCTCCTACGAGCAGTACTTC.

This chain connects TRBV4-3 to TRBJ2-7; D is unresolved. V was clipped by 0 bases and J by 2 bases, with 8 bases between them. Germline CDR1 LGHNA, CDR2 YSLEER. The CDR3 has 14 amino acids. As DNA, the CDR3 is TGCGCCAGCAGCCAAGAAACCAGTACCTACGAGCAGTACTTC. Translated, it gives CASSQETSTYEQYF.

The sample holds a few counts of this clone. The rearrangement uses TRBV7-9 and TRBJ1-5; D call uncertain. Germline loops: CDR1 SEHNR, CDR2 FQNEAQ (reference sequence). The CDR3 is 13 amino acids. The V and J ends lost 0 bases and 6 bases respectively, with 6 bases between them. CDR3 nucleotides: TGTGCCAGCAGCTTAGCCGAGGGTCAGCCCCAGCATTTT. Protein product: CASSLAEGQPQHF.